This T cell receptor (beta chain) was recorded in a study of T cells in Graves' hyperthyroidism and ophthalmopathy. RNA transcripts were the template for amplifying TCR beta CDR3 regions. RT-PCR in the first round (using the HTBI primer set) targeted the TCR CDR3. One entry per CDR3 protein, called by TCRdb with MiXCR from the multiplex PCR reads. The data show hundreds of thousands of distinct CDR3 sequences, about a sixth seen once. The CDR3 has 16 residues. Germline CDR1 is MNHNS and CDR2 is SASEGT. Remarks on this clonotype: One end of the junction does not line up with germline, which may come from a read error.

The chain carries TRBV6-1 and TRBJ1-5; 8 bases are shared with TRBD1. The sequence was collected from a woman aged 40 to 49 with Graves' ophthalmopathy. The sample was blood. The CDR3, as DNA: TGTGCCAGCAGTAAAGCCCTGGACAGGGTCAATCGGCCCCAGCATTTT. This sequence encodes CASSKALDRVNRPQHF.